This TCR beta chain was found in a study of T cell responses to AZD1222 COVID-19 vaccine. Germline assignment: CDR1 KGHDR and CDR2 SFDVKD. The CDR3 is 16 amino acids. Trimming removed 4 bases from V and 6 bases from J; junction bases left unmatched: 8. The protocol was immunoSEQ multiplex PCR, while the TCRdb copy is restricted to in-frame clones and leaves out a portion. Among 95,000 to 100,000 clones listed, 88% were seen once. The V call is TRBV24-1, the J call TRBJ2-1; 10 nucleotides match TRBD2. The receptor was derived from an adult who received the AZD1222 COVID-19 vaccine. The source was peripheral blood, collected 28 days after the second AZD1222 dose. The CDR3 region has the DNA TGTGCCACCAGTGACCCTGTTCTAGCGGGAGTCAATGAGCAGTTCTTC. Its protein product is CATSDPVLAGVNEQFF.